The 3 T cell receptor beta chains given below trace back to one sample, sequenced in a study of blood T cell repertoires in COVID-19. Here immunoSEQ multiplex PCR was the method, and the copy in TCRdb shows in-frame clones only, minus some. Of fewer than 130,000 clones in the sample, around 84% were seen once. Sequencing was done on a sample of peripheral blood. These receptors all stem from a human donor in a cohort sampled during active COVID-19.

The chain links TRBV18 to TRBJ2-1; TRBD1 might be the D (6 bases). Germline V lookup: CDR1 KGHSH, CDR2 LQKENI. The CDR3 sequence is 17 residues long. With 2 bases removed from V and 0 bases from J, the gap between germline ends came to 14 bases. CDR3: CASSPNRDTGSYNEQFF. The CDR3 bases are TGTGCCAGCTCACCAAACCGGGACACCGGCTCCTACAATGAGCAGTTCTTC.

The V gene is TRBV7-2, the J gene TRBJ1-2; 7 bases map to TRBD1. V trimming: 5 bases; J trimming: 5 bases; junction bases outside the gene matches: 14. CDR1 SGHTA and CDR2 FQGNSA come from the germline V gene. The CDR3 is made up of 16 amino acids. The CDR3: CASSPGGSALSYGYTF. CDR3 bases: TGTGCCAGCAGCCCAGGGGGTAGCGCGCTTTCGTATGGCTACACCTTC.

V is TRBV7-3 and J is TRBJ2-2; D is ambiguous. Germline values: CDR1 SGHTA, CDR2 FQGTGA. Trimming removed 0 bases at V and 5 bases at J, with 4 bases between. The CDR3 runs to 13 residues. The CDR3 sequence: CASSLTQTGELFF. The DNA of the CDR3 is TGTGCCAGCAGCTTAACACAGACCGGGGAGCTGTTTTTT.